These 23 T cell receptor beta chains were sequenced from one sample in a study of CD8 T cells in ankylosing spondylitis (TCRdb year 2017). Library method: 5' RACE. The instrument given in TCRdb is Illumina HiSeq 2500. The public reads were reanalyzed by TCRdb: fastp trimming at Q25, MiXCR alignment, in-frame beta chains only. Rows with a matching CDR3 protein are joined into one entry that keeps the most common DNA and genes. The sample yields some 200,000 distinct CDR3 sequences; 13% were counted once. About 15% of the sample rests with the top ten. The sequenced sample was blood, either unsorted or a sorted T cell fraction (not recorded which). These TCRs come from a male donor with ankylosing spondylitis or in good health (not recorded which).

The chain joins TRBV6-5 to TRBJ2-7, with 8 bases aligning to TRBD1. CDR3 size: 12 residues. CDR1 and CDR2 from the germline V gene are MNHEY and SVGAGI. V lost 8 bases to trimming and J lost 3 bases; unmatched junction nucleotides: 3. CDR3 amino acids: CASRTGLYEQYF. CDR3 in DNA: TGTGCCAGCCGGACAGGGCTCTACGAGCAGTACTTC.

The chain has TRBV7-8 and TRBJ2-5; D unresolved. The V and J ends lost 3 bases and 5 bases respectively, with 10 bases between them. Germline-derived CDR1 and CDR2 are SGHVS and FQNEAQ. The length of the CDR3 is 13 residues. The CDR3 sequence: CASSFDTLETQYF. CDR3 sequence (DNA): TGTGCCAGCAGCTTCGACACGCTGGAGACCCAGTACTTC.

CDR3 sequence reads: CASSPLWGAGTDTQYF. The CDR3 nucleotides read TGTGCCAGCAGTCCTCTATGGGGGGCGGGCACAGATACGCAGTATTTT. V is TRBV28 and J is TRBJ2-3; D might be TRBD1 or TRBD2, each matching 6 bases. The CDR3 runs to 16 residues. V dropped 5 bases and J dropped 1 base, with 16 bases sitting between them. CDR1 is MDHEN, CDR2 SYDVKM, per germline.

The V gene is TRBV5-1, the J gene TRBJ2-7; a possible D gene is TRBD2 (6 bases). The CDR3 extends over 14 amino acids. The V gene's germline CDR1 is SGHRS and CDR2 YFSETQ. Trimming shortened V by 0 bases and J by 3 bases, and 10 bases separated the two germline ends. This chain's CDR3 is CASSLGLELYEQYF. The CDR3 DNA is TGCGCCAGCAGCTTGGGACTAGAGCTCTACGAGCAGTACTTC.

This clonotype was observed a handful of times. The V and J genes are TRBV5-1 and TRBJ2-3; D might be TRBD1 (5 bases). CDR3 size: 18 residues. V lost 0 bases, J lost 2 bases, and 19 bases lay in between. Looked up from germline, CDR1 is SGHRS and CDR2 is YFSETQ. The CDR3 DNA reads as TGCGCCAGCAGCTTGGCCGCGGACACCTTGGGGCCCACAGATACGCAGTATTTT. This translates into CASSLAADTLGPTDTQYF.

This chain links TRBV5-6 with TRBJ2-7, with D tentatively TRBD2 (5 bases). The CDR3 runs to 14 residues. V dropped 2 bases and J dropped 3 bases, with 12 bases sitting between them. Per the germline V gene, CDR1 is SGHDT and CDR2 is YYEEEE. CDR3: CASSLGGSDYEQYF. CDR3 DNA sequence: TGTGCCAGCAGCTTAGGCGGGTCGGACTACGAGCAGTACTTC. Using reference TRBV5-6 and TRBJ2-7 for the parts outside the CDR3, the full variable domain is DAGVTQSPTHLIKTRGQQVTLRCSPKSGHDTVSWYQQALGQGPQFIFQYYEEEERQRGNFPDRFSGHQFPNYSSELNVNALLLGDSALYLCASSLGGSDYEQYFGPGTRLTVT.

This clonotype was observed a few times. This rearrangement joins TRBV5-1 to TRBJ1-3; TRBD1 matches 7 bases. V gave up 4 bases and J gave up 1 base; unmatched junction bases: 8. The germline gives CDR1 SGHRS, CDR2 YFSETQ. The CDR3 sequence is 16 residues long. The CDR3 region has the DNA TGCGCCAGCAGCCACATAACAGGGGAATCTGGAAACACCATATATTTT. This gives the protein CASSHITGESGNTIYF.

In its sample, this clonotype was seen a few times. The chain employs TRBV12-3 or TRBV12-4 and TRBJ1-2; tentative D call: TRBD1 (5 bases). The CDR3 covers 16 residues. Trimming shortened V by 6 bases and J by 4 bases, and 21 bases separated the two germline ends. The DNA for the CDR3 is TGTGCCAGCAGGTACGAAACAGTCAGGGCGGCCTATGGCTACACCTTC. It codes for CASRYETVRAAYGYTF.

The gene calls are TRBV5-1 and TRBJ1-2, with D unresolved. The V gene's germline CDR1 is SGHRS and CDR2 YFSETQ. V was trimmed by 0 bases and J by 8 bases, leaving 14 bases between them. CDR3 length: 14 residues. This CDR3 is CASSLEAGADGYTF. DNA of the CDR3: TGCGCCAGCAGCTTGGAGGCGGGAGCGGACGGCTACACCTTC.

The genes are TRBV5-5 and TRBJ2-7; D may be TRBD2 (5 bases). Trimming removed 0 bases at V and 2 bases at J, with 9 bases between. The CDR3 spans 14 residues. The germline gives CDR1 SGHKS, CDR2 YYEKEE (reference sequence). The CDR3 loop is CASSLEPAAYEQYF. In DNA, the CDR3 is TGTGCCAGCAGCTTGGAGCCAGCGGCCTACGAGCAGTACTTC.

CDR3 amino acids: CASSLMGLAGDNEQFF. The CDR3 DNA sequence: TGTGCCAGCTCCCTCATGGGACTAGCGGGAGACAATGAGCAGTTCTTC. The chain has TRBV18 and TRBJ2-1, with 14 bases identical to TRBD2. This CDR3 has 16 amino acids. Trimming removed 6 bases from V and 5 bases from J; junction bases left unmatched: 6. Germline V CDR1 and CDR2: KGHSH, LQKENI.

This chain's CDR3 is CSARSLDRGLYNEQFF. The CDR3 DNA reads TGCAGTGCTAGATCGCTAGACAGGGGGCTATACAATGAGCAGTTCTTC. This chain joins TRBV20-1 and TRBJ2-1; 10 bases fit TRBD1. From germline, CDR1 is DFQATT and CDR2 SNEGSKA (reference sequence). The CDR3 sequence is 16 residues long. Unmatched junction bases numbered 8, after V lost 2 bases and J lost 4 bases.

V gene TRBV7-9 combines with J gene TRBJ2-7; D gene ambiguous. Germline V lookup: CDR1 SEHNR, CDR2 FQNEAQ (reference sequence). Trimming left V 4 bases short and J 2 bases short, with 21 bases between. This CDR3 comprises 17 residues. As DNA, the CDR3 is TGTGCCAGCAGCTACGACCCAGGACGGCCCAAGACCTACGAGCAGTACTTC. Encoded protein: CASSYDPGRPKTYEQYF.

This clonotype was recorded at least ten times. The chain employs TRBV15 and TRBJ2-6, with D unclear. The CDR3 runs 16 residues. Germline CDR1 reads LNHNV; CDR2 reads YYDKDF (reference sequence). V shed 0 bases and J shed 1 base, with 7 bases lying between them. CDR3 region: CATSRDARSGANVLTF. The CDR3 DNA follows: TGTGCCACCAGCAGAGATGCGAGGTCTGGGGCCAACGTCCTGACTTTC.

The V and J genes are TRBV7-9 and TRBJ2-1; D gene unclear. The V gene lost 0 bases and the J gene lost 10 bases, with 10 bases spanning the gap. This CDR3 comprises 13 residues. From germline, CDR1 is SEHNR and CDR2 FQNEAQ (reference sequence). CDR3 sequence reads: CASSLAGSGEQFF. The CDR3 DNA reads as TGTGCCAGCAGCTTAGCGGGGTCGGGCGAGCAGTTCTTC.

This clonotype was seen at least ten times. This chain connects TRBV12-3 or TRBV12-4 to TRBJ2-5, with 7 nucleotides matching TRBD2. V shed 6 bases, J shed 1 base, and the junction held 8 bases outside the gene matches. CDR3 size: 15 residues. CDR3 sequence reads: CASSPDGGFQETQYF. DNA for the CDR3: TGTGCCAGCAGCCCTGACGGGGGGTTCCAAGAGACCCAGTACTTC.

This clonotype came up many times. The CDR3 nucleotides read TGTGCCAGCAGCAGACTAGCGCCGCAAGAGACCCAGTACTTC. This sequence encodes CASSRLAPQETQYF. The V and J genes are TRBV7-7 and TRBJ2-5, with 8 bases aligning to TRBD2. The V segment lost 5 bases and the J segment 2 bases; nucleotides outside the gene matches: 4. Germline V gene sequence: CDR1 SSHAT, CDR2 FNYEAQ (reference sequence). The CDR3 has 14 amino acids.

J is TRBJ2-1 and V is TRBV14; 7 bases line up with TRBD2. Looked up from germline, CDR1 is SGHDN and CDR2 is FVKESK. The CDR3 spans 16 residues. Trimming removed 4 bases from V and 0 bases from J; junction bases left unmatched: 6. CDR3 sequence (DNA): TGTGCCAGCAGCCCTAGCGGATGGAGCTCCTACAATGAGCAGTTCTTC. Translating gives CASSPSGWSSYNEQFF.

This clonotype was found a few times. V gene TRBV12-3 or TRBV12-4 combines with J gene TRBJ2-2; 7 bases map to TRBD1. The CDR3 covers 15 residues. Losses at the gene ends were 3 bases for V and 7 bases for J; bases not matched to a gene: 8. CDR3: CASSFRQGVNGELFF. In DNA form, the CDR3 reads TGTGCCAGCAGTTTCCGGCAGGGGGTCAACGGGGAGCTGTTTTTT.

The sample holds many counts of this clonotype. V gene TRBV29-1 combines with J gene TRBJ1-1, with no clear D. Trimming took off 6 bases at V and 0 bases at J, with 2 bases between the two ends. The germline V gene encodes CDR1 SQVTM and CDR2 ANQGSEA. This CDR3 is 10 amino acids long. The CDR3 is CSVLNTEAFF. The CDR3 coding sequence is TGCAGCGTCCTGAACACTGAAGCTTTCTTT.

This clonotype was counted only a few times. The V call is TRBV27, the J call TRBJ1-1, with a weak D call TRBD1 (5 bases). V was trimmed by 3 bases and J by 7 bases, leaving 12 bases between them. This CDR3 has 13 amino acids. Germline V gives CDR1 MNHEY, CDR2 SMNVEV (reference sequence). This chain's CDR3 is CASSFAGLDEAFF. The CDR3 DNA is TGTGCCAGCAGTTTTGCAGGGCTTGATGAAGCTTTCTTT.

This sequence joins TRBV6-4 and TRBJ2-3; 10 bases are a match to TRBD1. Looked up from germline, CDR1 is MRHNA and CDR2 is SNTAGT. The CDR3 has 16 residues. V was clipped by 3 bases and J by 2 bases; unmatched bases: 5. CDR3 DNA: TGTGCCAGCAGTGAAGGACAGGGGGAGCCCACAGATACGCAGTATTTT. Its translation: CASSEGQGEPTDTQYF.

This clonotype was found a few times. The chain carries TRBV12-3 or TRBV12-4 and TRBJ1-2; 9 nucleotides match TRBD1. This CDR3 is 14 amino acids long. J was trimmed by 7 bases and V by 6 bases; bases with no gene match: 9. This chain's CDR3 is CASSSPGQGFGYTF. The DNA of the CDR3 is TGTGCCAGCAGCAGCCCGGGACAGGGTTTTGGCTACACCTTC.